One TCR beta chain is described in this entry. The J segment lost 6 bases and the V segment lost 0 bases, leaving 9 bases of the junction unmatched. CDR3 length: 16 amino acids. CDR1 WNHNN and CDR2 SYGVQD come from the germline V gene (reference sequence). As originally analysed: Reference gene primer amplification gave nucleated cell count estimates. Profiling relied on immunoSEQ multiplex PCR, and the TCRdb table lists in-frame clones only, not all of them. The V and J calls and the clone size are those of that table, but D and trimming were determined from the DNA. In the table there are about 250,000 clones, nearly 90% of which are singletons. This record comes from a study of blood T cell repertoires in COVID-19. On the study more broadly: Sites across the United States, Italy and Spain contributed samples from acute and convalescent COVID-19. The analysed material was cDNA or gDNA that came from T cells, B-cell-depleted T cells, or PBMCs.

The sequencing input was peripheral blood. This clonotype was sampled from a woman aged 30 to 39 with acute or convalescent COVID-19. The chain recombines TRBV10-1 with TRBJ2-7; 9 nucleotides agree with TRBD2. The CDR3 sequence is CASSESYRSGSSEQYF. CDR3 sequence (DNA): TGCGCCAGCAGTGAGTCCTACCGTAGCGGGAGTAGCGAGCAGTACTTC.